Each of the 11 T cell receptor beta chains below was sequenced from the same sample in a study of blood T cell repertoires in COVID-19. The protocol was immunoSEQ multiplex PCR, while the TCRdb copy is restricted to in-frame clones and leaves out a portion. The sample lists 180,000 or so clones; around 79% were seen once. Sample: PBMCs or T cells enriched from blood (not recorded which). The receptors come from a man aged 50-60 years who had recovered from COVID-19.

To note about this clone: The sample carries other DNA sequences with the same CDR3. The V call is TRBV19, the J call TRBJ1-4, with D tentatively TRBD1 (6 bases). This CDR3 is 14 amino acids long. Trimming shortened V by 11 bases and J by 0 bases, and 13 bases separated the two germline ends. Germline V gives CDR1 LNHDA, CDR2 SQIVND (reference sequence). CDR3 coding DNA: TGTGCCTCCCGGACAGAAGCAACTAATGAAAAACTGTTTTTT. Its translation: CASRTEATNEKLFF.

This clone was detected only once. The chain uses TRBV25-1 and TRBJ1-3; 8 bases line up with TRBD1. The junction had 10 bases not matched to a gene; V was cut back by 4 bases and J by 2 bases. This CDR3 comprises 17 residues. CDR1 MGHDK and CDR2 SYGVNS come from the germline V gene. The CDR3 loop is CASSGPTGDTTGNTIYF. The CDR3 coding sequence is TGTGCCAGCAGTGGGCCGACAGGGGACACAACTGGAAACACCATATATTTT.

This rearrangement joins TRBV14 to TRBJ2-1; D call uncertain. Trimming pared 0 bases from V and 9 bases from J, leaving 12 bases between. From germline, CDR1 is SGHDN and CDR2 FVKESK. CDR3 length equals 14 residues. The chain's CDR3 is CASSQESLSAEQFF. The CDR3 DNA sequence: TGTGCCAGCAGCCAAGAAAGTCTAAGCGCTGAGCAGTTCTTC.

This clone has only one observation. The rearrangement joins TRBV15 to TRBJ1-4; tentatively, D is TRBD1 (5 bases). The CDR3 contains 16 residues. Germline V gene lookup returns CDR1 LNHNV and CDR2 YYDKDF (reference sequence). V was pared by 3 bases and J by 0 bases, with 11 bases between. The CDR3 is CATSRLRGATNEKLFF. Written as DNA, the CDR3 is TGTGCCACCAGCAGGCTAAGGGGTGCAACTAATGAAAAACTGTTTTTT.

The chain recombines TRBV24-1 with TRBJ2-3; D unclear. This CDR3 is built from 16 residues. Per the germline V gene, CDR1 is KGHDR and CDR2 is SFDVKD. V was clipped by 4 bases and J by 5 bases, with 18 bases between them. As DNA, the CDR3 is TGTGCCACCAGTGACCCCGGCAGGCAGTCCCAAGATACGCAGTATTTT. Its protein product is CATSDPGRQSQDTQYF.

This clone has more than one count but fewer than ten. This chain uses TRBV6-5 with TRBJ2-3; no clear D. The CDR3 runs to 14 residues. V lost 5 bases, J lost 0 bases, and 9 bases lay in between. Germline assignment: CDR1 MNHEY and CDR2 SVGAGI. This CDR3 is CASSISLSTDTQYF. The CDR3 nucleotides are TGTGCCAGCAGTATCTCCCTGAGCACAGATACGCAGTATTTT.

With respect to this clone: Other DNA variants within this sample encode the same CDR3. The chain has TRBV5-1 and TRBJ2-7; weak D call: TRBD1 (6 bases). The ends were cut back, 0 bases at V and 2 bases at J, with 9 bases in the middle. Looked up from germline, CDR1 is SGHRS and CDR2 is YFSETQ. The CDR3 totals 14 residues. CDR3 amino acids: CASSLAQGPYEQYF. The CDR3 DNA is TGCGCCAGCAGCTTGGCACAGGGACCCTACGAGCAGTACTTC.

The CDR3 DNA sequence: TGCGCCAGCAGCTCCCCGGAGGGGGCTGAGCAGTACTTC. This sequence encodes CASSSPEGAEQYF. V is TRBV5-1 and J is TRBJ2-7, with D possibly matching TRBD1 (7 bases). CDR3 size: 13 residues. Germline lookup yields CDR1 SGHRS and CDR2 YFSETQ. Trimming took off 3 bases at V and 7 bases at J, with 14 bases between the two ends.

The V call is TRBV3-1 (or the pseudogene TRBV3-2), the J call TRBJ2-5; D possibly corresponds to TRBD1 (6 bases). The CDR3 is 14 amino acids. The V gene's germline CDR1 is LGHDT and CDR2 YNNKEL (reference sequence). The V end was cut by 0 bases, the J end by 1 base, with 6 bases between. DNA of the CDR3: TGTGCCAGCAGCCAAGAACAGGGCCAAGAGACCCAGTACTTC. Translating gives CASSQEQGQETQYF.

The chain uses TRBV28 and TRBJ2-5; D may be TRBD2 (7 bases). This CDR3 spans 13 amino acids. CDR1 and CDR2 from the germline V gene are MDHEN and SYDVKM. The germline V and J ends were trimmed by 6 bases and 5 bases, with 13 bases remaining between them. DNA for the CDR3: TGTGCCAGCAGCCGAGGGGGGGTGGAGACCCAGTACTTC. Translating it yields CASSRGGVETQYF.

J is TRBJ2-2 and V is TRBV3-1 (or the pseudogene TRBV3-2), with a weak D call TRBD1 (6 bases). This CDR3 has 13 amino acids. Trimming took off 6 bases at V and 5 bases at J, with 10 bases between the two ends. CDR1 and CDR2 (germline): LGHDT, YNNKEL (reference sequence). The CDR3 nucleotides read TGTGCCAGCAGTGCCGGGACAACCGGGGAGCTGTTTTTT. It translates to CASSAGTTGELFF.